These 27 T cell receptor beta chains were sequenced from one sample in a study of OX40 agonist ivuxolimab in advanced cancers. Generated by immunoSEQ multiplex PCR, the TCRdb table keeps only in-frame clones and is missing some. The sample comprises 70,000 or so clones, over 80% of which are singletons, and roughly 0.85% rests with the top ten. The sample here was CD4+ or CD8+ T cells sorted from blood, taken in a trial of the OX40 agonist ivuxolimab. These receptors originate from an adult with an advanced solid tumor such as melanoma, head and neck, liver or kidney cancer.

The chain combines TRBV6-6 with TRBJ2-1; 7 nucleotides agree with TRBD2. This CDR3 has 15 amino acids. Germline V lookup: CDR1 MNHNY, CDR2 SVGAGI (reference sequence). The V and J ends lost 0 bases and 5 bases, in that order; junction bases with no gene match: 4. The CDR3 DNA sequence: TGTGCCAGCAGTTACTCCGGGGGGATAAACAATGAGCAGTTCTTC. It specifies CASSYSGGINNEQFF.

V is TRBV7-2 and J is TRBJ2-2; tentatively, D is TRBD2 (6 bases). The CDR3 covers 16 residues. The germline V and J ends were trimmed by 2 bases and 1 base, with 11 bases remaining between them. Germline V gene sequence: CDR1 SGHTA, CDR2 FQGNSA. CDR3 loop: CASSLNGGRNTGELFF. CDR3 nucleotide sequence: TGTGCCAGCAGCTTAAATGGGGGGAGGAACACCGGGGAGCTGTTTTTT.

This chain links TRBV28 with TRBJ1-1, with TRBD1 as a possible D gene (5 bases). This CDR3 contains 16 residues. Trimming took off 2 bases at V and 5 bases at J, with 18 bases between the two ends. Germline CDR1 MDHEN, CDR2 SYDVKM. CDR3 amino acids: CASSLQGRGWGTEAFF. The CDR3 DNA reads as TGTGCCAGCAGTTTACAAGGGAGGGGATGGGGAACTGAAGCTTTCTTT.

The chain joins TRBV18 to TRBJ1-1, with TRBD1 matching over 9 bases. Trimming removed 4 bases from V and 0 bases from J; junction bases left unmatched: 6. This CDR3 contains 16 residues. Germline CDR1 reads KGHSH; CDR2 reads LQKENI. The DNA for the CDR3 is TGTGCCAGCTCACAAGGGACAGGGATTTTGAACACTGAAGCTTTCTTT. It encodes CASSQGTGILNTEAFF.

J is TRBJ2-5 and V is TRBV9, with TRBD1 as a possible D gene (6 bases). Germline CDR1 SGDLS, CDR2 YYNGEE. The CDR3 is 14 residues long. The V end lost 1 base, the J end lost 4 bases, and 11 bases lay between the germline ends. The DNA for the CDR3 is TGTGCCAGCAGCGTAAGAACAGGGCGAGAGACCCAGTACTTC. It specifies CASSVRTGRETQYF.

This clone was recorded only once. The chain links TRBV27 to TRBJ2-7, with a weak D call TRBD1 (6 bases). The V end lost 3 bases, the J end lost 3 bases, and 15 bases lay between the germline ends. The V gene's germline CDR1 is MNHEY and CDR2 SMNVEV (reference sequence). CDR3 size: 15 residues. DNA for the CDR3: TGTGCCAGCAGTTTGAGCAGGGGCGATTACTACGAGCAGTACTTC. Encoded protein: CASSLSRGDYYEQYF.

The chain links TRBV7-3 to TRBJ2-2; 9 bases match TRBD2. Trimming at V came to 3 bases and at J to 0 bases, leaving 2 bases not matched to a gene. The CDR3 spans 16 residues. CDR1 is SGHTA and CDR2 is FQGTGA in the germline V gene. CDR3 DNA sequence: TGTGCCAGCAGCTTCCGACTAGCGGCGAACACCGGGGAGCTGTTTTTT. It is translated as CASSFRLAANTGELFF.

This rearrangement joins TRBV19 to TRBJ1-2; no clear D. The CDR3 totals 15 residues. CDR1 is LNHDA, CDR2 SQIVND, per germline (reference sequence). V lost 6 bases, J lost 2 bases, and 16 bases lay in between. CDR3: CASRRTDPENYGYTF. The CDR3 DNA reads TGTGCCAGTAGGCGGACGGACCCAGAGAACTATGGCTACACCTTC.

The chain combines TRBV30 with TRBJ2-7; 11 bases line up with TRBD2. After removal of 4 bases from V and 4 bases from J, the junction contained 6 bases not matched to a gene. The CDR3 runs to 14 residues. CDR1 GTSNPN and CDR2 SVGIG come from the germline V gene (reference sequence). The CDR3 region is CAWTLAGARYEQYF. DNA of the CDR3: TGTGCCTGGACACTAGCGGGGGCGCGATACGAGCAGTACTTC.

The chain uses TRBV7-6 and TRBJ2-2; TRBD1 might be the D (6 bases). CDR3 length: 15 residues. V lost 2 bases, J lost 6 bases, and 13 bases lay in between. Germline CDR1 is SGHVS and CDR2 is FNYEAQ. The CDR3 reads CASSLSGARSGELFF. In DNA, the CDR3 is TGTGCCAGCAGCTTATCAGGGGCGCGGTCCGGGGAGCTGTTTTTT.

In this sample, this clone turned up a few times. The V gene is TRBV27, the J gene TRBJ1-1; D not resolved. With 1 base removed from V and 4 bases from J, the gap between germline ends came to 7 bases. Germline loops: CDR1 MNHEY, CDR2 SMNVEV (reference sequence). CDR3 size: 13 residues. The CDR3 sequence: CASSLYAGTEAFF. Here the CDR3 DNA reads TGTGCCAGCAGTTTATACGCCGGCACTGAAGCTTTCTTT.

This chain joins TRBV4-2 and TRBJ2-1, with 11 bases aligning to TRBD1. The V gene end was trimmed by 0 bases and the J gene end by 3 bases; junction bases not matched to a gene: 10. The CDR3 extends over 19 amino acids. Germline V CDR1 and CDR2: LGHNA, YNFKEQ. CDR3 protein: CASSQDWEFGTGGYNEQFF. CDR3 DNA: TGTGCCAGCAGCCAAGATTGGGAATTTGGGACAGGGGGCTACAATGAGCAGTTCTTC.

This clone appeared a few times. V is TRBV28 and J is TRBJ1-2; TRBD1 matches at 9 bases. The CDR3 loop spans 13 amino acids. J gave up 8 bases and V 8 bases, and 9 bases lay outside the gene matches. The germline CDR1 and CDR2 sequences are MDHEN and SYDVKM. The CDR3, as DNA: TGTGCCAGCCGATGGGGGACAGGGCGAGGCTACACCTTC. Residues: CASRWGTGRGYTF.

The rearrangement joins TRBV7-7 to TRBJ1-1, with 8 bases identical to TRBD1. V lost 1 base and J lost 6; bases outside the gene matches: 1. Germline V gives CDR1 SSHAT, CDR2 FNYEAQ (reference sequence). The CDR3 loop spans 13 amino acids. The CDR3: CASSLGTGSEAFF. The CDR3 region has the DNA TGTGCCAGCAGCTTAGGGACAGGGTCTGAAGCTTTCTTT.

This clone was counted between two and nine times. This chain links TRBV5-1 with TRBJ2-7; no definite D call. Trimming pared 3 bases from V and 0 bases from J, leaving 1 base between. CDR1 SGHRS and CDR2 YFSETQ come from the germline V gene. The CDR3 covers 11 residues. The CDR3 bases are TGCGCCAGCAGCTACTCCTACGAGCAGTACTTC. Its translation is CASSYSYEQYF.

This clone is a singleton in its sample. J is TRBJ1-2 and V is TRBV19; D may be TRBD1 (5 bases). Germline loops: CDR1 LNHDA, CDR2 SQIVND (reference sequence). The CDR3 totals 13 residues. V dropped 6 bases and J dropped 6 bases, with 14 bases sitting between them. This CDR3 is CASSPLGGDGYTF. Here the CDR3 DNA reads TGTGCCAGTAGCCCGTTGGGGGGGGATGGCTACACCTTC.

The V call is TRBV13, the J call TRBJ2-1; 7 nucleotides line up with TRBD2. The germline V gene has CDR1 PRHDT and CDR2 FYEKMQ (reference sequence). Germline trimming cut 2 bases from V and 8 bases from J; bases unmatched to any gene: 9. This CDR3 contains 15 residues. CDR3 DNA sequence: TGTGCCAGCAGCTTAAGGGAGGGCCGAGTCCATGAGCAGTTCTTC. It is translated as CASSLREGRVHEQFF.

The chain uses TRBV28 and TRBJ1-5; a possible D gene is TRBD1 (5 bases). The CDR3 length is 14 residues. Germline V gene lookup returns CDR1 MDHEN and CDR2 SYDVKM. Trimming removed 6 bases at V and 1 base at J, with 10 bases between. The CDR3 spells CASRGVGSNQPQHF. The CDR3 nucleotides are TGTGCCAGCAGGGGGGTCGGGAGCAATCAGCCCCAGCATTTT. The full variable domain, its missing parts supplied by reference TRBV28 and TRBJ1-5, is DVKVTQSSRYLVKRTGEKVFLECVQDMDHENMFWYRQDPGLGLRLIYFSYDVKMKEKGDIPEGYSVSREKKERFSLILESASTNQTSMYLCASRGVGSNQPQHFGDGTRLSIL.

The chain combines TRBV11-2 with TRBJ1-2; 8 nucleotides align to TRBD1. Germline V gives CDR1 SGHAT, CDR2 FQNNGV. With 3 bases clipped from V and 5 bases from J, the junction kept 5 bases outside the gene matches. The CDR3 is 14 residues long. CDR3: CASSFYRGEYGYTF. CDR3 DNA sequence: TGTGCCAGCAGCTTTTACAGGGGGGAGTATGGCTACACCTTC.

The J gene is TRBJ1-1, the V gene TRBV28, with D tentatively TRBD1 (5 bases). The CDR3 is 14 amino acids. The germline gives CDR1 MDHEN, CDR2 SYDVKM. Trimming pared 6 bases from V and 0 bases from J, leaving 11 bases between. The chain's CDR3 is CASRGTGLNTEAFF. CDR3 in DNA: TGTGCCAGCAGAGGTACAGGATTGAACACTGAAGCTTTCTTT.

The CDR3 bases are TGTGCCAGCAGCTCACAGGGACAGGGGTTCACTGAAGCTTTCTTT. Amino acids: CASSSQGQGFTEAFF. This chain joins TRBV7-2 and TRBJ1-1, with 10 bases fitting TRBD1. CDR3 length: 15 residues. Trimming removed 4 bases from V and 4 bases from J; junction bases left unmatched: 6. Germline V gene lookup returns CDR1 SGHTA and CDR2 FQGNSA.

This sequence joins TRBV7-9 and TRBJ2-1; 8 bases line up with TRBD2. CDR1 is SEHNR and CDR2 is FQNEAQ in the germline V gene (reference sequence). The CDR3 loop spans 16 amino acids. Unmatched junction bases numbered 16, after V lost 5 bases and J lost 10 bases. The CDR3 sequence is CASSPAQRESFREQFF. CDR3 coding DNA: TGTGCCAGCAGCCCCGCCCAGCGGGAGAGTTTTCGGGAGCAGTTCTTC.

The CDR3 loop reads CASSPTSGSPGSTDTQYF. The CDR3 DNA reads TGTGCCAGCAGTCCTACTAGCGGGAGCCCCGGGAGCACAGATACGCAGTATTTT. The chain recombines TRBV28 with TRBJ2-3, with 11 nucleotides matching TRBD2. The V gene's germline CDR1 is MDHEN and CDR2 SYDVKM. This CDR3 is built from 18 residues. With 5 bases clipped from V and 0 bases from J, the junction kept 10 bases outside the gene matches. The full variable domain, completed using reference TRBV28 and TRBJ2-3, is DVKVTQSSRYLVKRTGEKVFLECVQDMDHENMFWYRQDPGLGLRLIYFSYDVKMKEKGDIPEGYSVSREKKERFSLILESASTNQTSMYLCASSPTSGSPGSTDTQYFGPGTRLTVL.

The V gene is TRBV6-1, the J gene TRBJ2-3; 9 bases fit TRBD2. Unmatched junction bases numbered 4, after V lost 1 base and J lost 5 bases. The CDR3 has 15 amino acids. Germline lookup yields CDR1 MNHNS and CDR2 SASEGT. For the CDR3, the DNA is TGTGCCAGCAGTGAAGGCGGGGGGGCCGTAGATACGCAGTATTTT. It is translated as CASSEGGGAVDTQYF.

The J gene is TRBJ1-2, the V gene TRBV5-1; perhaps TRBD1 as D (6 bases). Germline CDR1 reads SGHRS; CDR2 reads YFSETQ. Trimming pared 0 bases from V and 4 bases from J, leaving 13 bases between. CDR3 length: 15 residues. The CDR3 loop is CASSLEGGSGYGYTF. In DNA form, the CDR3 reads TGCGCCAGCAGCTTGGAGGGGGGATCGGGCTATGGCTACACCTTC.

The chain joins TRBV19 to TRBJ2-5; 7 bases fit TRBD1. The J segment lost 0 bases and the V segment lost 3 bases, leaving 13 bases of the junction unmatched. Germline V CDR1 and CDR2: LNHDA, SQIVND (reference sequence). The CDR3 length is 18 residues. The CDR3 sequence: CASSMAWDSPMYQETQYF. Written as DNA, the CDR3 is TGTGCCAGTAGTATGGCCTGGGACAGCCCGATGTACCAAGAGACCCAGTACTTC.

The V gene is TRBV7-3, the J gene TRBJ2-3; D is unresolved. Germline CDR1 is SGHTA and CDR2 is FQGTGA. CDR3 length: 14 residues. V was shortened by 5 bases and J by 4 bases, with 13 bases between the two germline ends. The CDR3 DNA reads TGTGCCAGCAGCCGAAACCCACCCCCAGATACGCAGTATTTT. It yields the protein CASSRNPPPDTQYF.